The rows below give T cell receptor beta chains drawn from one sample of a study of T-cell memory formation after mild COVID-19. A single record per CDR3 protein comes from TCRdb applying MiXCR to the 5' RACE reads. Among about 88,000 distinct CDR3 sequences listed, around a quarter were seen once. Sequencing input: PBMCs or a T cell subset sorted from them (not recorded which). The receptors come from a man younger than 30 who had mild COVID-19 (a few samples of this study predate the infection). Cell type and time point are not known. CDR3s include the opening cysteine and the closing phenylalanine or tryptophan. The D gene is left open where the match is weak. A row's size may be missing; if present it is once, few, many or a size class.

v_gene: TRBV2
abundance: .
j_gene: TRBJ1-1
len: 13
d_gene: .
CDR3nt: TGTGCCAGCAGGGACTTTCGAAACACTGAAGCTTTCTTT
CDR3aa: CASRDFRNTEAFF

v_gene: TRBV6-2/TRBV6-3
abundance: few
j_gene: TRBJ1-2
len: 14
d_gene: TRBD1
CDR3nt: TGTGCCAGCAGAAATATGGACAGGACCTATGGCTACACCTTC
CDR3aa: CASRNMDRTYGYTF

v_gene: TRBV27
abundance: few
j_gene: TRBJ2-7
len: 13
d_gene: .
CDR3nt: TGTGCCAGCAGTTTCGGCCCCGTACGGGAGCAGTACTTC
CDR3aa: CASSFGPVREQYF

v_gene: TRBV7-9
abundance: few
j_gene: TRBJ2-5
len: 13
d_gene: TRBD1
CDR3nt: TGTGCCAGCAGTAAGACAGGGGTTGAGACCCAGTACTTC
CDR3aa: CASSKTGVETQYF

v_gene: TRBV7-9
abundance: once
j_gene: TRBJ2-2
len: 13
d_gene: .
CDR3nt: TGTGCCAGCAGCTTCGACACCACCGGGGAGCTGTTTTTT
CDR3aa: CASSFDTTGELFF

v_gene: TRBV4-2
abundance: .
j_gene: TRBJ1-2
len: 15
d_gene: .
CDR3nt: TGTGCCAGCATAGGTGGTAACGCATCTCCCTATGGCTACACCTTC
CDR3aa: CASIGGNASPYGYTF

v_gene: TRBV5-1
abundance: few
j_gene: TRBJ2-1
len: 16
d_gene: .
CDR3nt: TGCGCCAGCAGTTTGGGACAACTGAGCTCCTACAATGAGCAGTTCTTC
CDR3aa: CASSLGQLSSYNEQFF

v_gene: TRBV5-1
abundance: .
j_gene: TRBJ1-1
len: 14
d_gene: TRBD1
CDR3nt: TGCGCCAGCGGACGGACAGGAGGGAACACTGAAGCTTTCTTT
CDR3aa: CASGRTGGNTEAFF

v_gene: TRBV7-9
abundance: few
j_gene: TRBJ2-2
len: 15
d_gene: .
CDR3nt: TGTGCCAGCAGCCCTACGGCCCTGAGGACCGGGGAGCTGTTTTTT
CDR3aa: CASSPTALRTGELFF

v_gene: TRBV12-3/TRBV12-4
abundance: .
j_gene: TRBJ1-1
len: 16
d_gene: .
CDR3nt: TGTGCCAGCAGTCAACCTCCATGGGGCCCCAACACTGAAGCTTTCTTT
CDR3aa: CASSQPPWGPNTEAFF

v_gene: TRBV4-2
abundance: few
j_gene: TRBJ2-7
len: 15
d_gene: TRBD2
CDR3nt: TGTGCCAGCAGCCAAGCAGGGACTAGCGGATACGAGCAGTACTTC
CDR3aa: CASSQAGTSGYEQYF

v_gene: TRBV5-1
abundance: few
j_gene: TRBJ2-1
len: 11
d_gene: .
CDR3nt: TGCGCCAGCAGCTTGGGTTGGGAGCAGTTCTTC
CDR3aa: CASSLGWEQFF

v_gene: TRBV12-3/TRBV12-4
abundance: few
j_gene: TRBJ1-4
len: 12
d_gene: .
CDR3nt: TGTGCCAGCAGTCGTTACTATGAAAAACTGTTTTTT
CDR3aa: CASSRYYEKLFF

v_gene: TRBV5-6
abundance: few
j_gene: TRBJ2-2
len: 13
d_gene: .
CDR3nt: TGTGCCAGCAGCTTGGTCAGGACCGGGGAGCTGTTTTTT
CDR3aa: CASSLVRTGELFF

v_gene: TRBV6-2/TRBV6-3
abundance: few
j_gene: TRBJ1-1
len: 13
d_gene: .
CDR3nt: TGTGCCAGCGCGGCCGGGGCGGGGTCTGAAGCTTTCTTT
CDR3aa: CASAAGAGSEAFF

v_gene: TRBV7-9
abundance: few
j_gene: TRBJ1-5
len: 12
d_gene: .
CDR3nt: TGTGCCAGCCAACAGGGCAATCAGCCCCAGCATTTT
CDR3aa: CASQQGNQPQHF

v_gene: TRBV11-2
abundance: .
j_gene: TRBJ2-6
len: 19
d_gene: .
CDR3nt: TGTGCCAGCAGCTCGTATATGCCGGGACCGCACTCTGGGGCCAACGTCCTGACTTTC
CDR3aa: CASSSYMPGPHSGANVLTF

v_gene: TRBV7-8
abundance: few
j_gene: TRBJ2-5
len: 14
d_gene: .
CDR3nt: TGTGCCAGCAGCCCCCTCTATAACCAAGAGACCCAGTACTTC
CDR3aa: CASSPLYNQETQYF

v_gene: TRBV5-1
abundance: few
j_gene: TRBJ2-1
len: 15
d_gene: TRBD1
CDR3nt: TGCGCCAGCGGAGACACAGGGGGCCCACACAATGAGCAGTTCTTC
CDR3aa: CASGDTGGPHNEQFF

v_gene: TRBV6-6
abundance: few
j_gene: TRBJ2-2
len: 11
d_gene: .
CDR3nt: TGTGCCAGCAGCTTATACGGGGAGCTGTTTTTT
CDR3aa: CASSLYGELFF

v_gene: TRBV6-2/TRBV6-3
abundance: .
j_gene: TRBJ1-5
len: 15
d_gene: .
CDR3nt: TGTGCCAGCAGTTATGGTTGGGGGAGCAATCAGCCCCAGCATTTT
CDR3aa: CASSYGWGSNQPQHF

v_gene: TRBV12-5
abundance: .
j_gene: TRBJ1-2
len: 13
d_gene: .
CDR3nt: TGTGCTAGTGCCGGTGGGGCTGGCTATGGCTACACCTTC
CDR3aa: CASAGGAGYGYTF

v_gene: TRBV7-3
abundance: .
j_gene: TRBJ2-1
len: 15
d_gene: TRBD1
CDR3nt: TGTGCCAGCAGCTATCAGGGGGTGTCCTACAATGAGCAGTTCTTC
CDR3aa: CASSYQGVSYNEQFF

v_gene: TRBV5-1
abundance: few
j_gene: TRBJ2-1
len: 13
d_gene: TRBD1
CDR3nt: TGCGCCAGCAGCTTTGAACAGGGGAATGAGCAGTTCTTC
CDR3aa: CASSFEQGNEQFF

v_gene: TRBV7-6
abundance: few
j_gene: TRBJ2-3
len: 16
d_gene: TRBD2
CDR3nt: TGTGCCAGCAGCGCCCTAGCGGGGGGGCCTGGAGATACGCAGTATTTT
CDR3aa: CASSALAGGPGDTQYF

v_gene: TRBV7-3
abundance: .
j_gene: TRBJ1-2
len: 16
d_gene: TRBD1
CDR3nt: TGTGCCAGCAGCCTCGACCCCGGGACAGGGCCAGATGGCTACACCTTC
CDR3aa: CASSLDPGTGPDGYTF

v_gene: TRBV6-5
abundance: .
j_gene: TRBJ2-2
len: 15
d_gene: .
CDR3nt: TGTGCCAGCAGTTTGGGCAGCTATACCACCGGGGAGCTGTTTTTT
CDR3aa: CASSLGSYTTGELFF

v_gene: TRBV6-5
abundance: few
j_gene: TRBJ2-7
len: 13
d_gene: TRBD2
CDR3nt: TGTGCCAGCATTAGCGGGGCCTCCTACGAGCAGTACTTC
CDR3aa: CASISGASYEQYF

v_gene: TRBV10-3
abundance: few
j_gene: TRBJ2-3
len: 13
d_gene: .
CDR3nt: TGTGCCATCAGAGAGGGGGGCGCAGATACGCAGTATTTT
CDR3aa: CAIREGGADTQYF

v_gene: TRBV6-2/TRBV6-3
abundance: once
j_gene: TRBJ2-6
len: 20
d_gene: .
CDR3nt: TGTGCCAGCCACCCCGAGGTCTGGCGGACGGTAGTCTCTGGGGCCAACGTCCTGACTTTC
CDR3aa: CASHPEVWRTVVSGANVLTF

v_gene: TRBV5-6
abundance: few
j_gene: TRBJ2-5
len: 13
d_gene: .
CDR3nt: TGTGCCAGCAGCCGGGGAACGGAAGAGACCCAGTACTTC
CDR3aa: CASSRGTEETQYF

v_gene: TRBV18
abundance: few
j_gene: TRBJ1-1
len: 13
d_gene: .
CDR3nt: TGTGCCAGCTCACCGGGGGGGCGCACTGAAGCTTTCTTT
CDR3aa: CASSPGGRTEAFF

v_gene: TRBV6-5
abundance: .
j_gene: TRBJ1-2
len: 16
d_gene: TRBD1
CDR3nt: TGTGCCAGCAGCCATACCTCCTCGGGACAGGGGGCGGGCTACACCTTC
CDR3aa: CASSHTSSGQGAGYTF

v_gene: TRBV11-2
abundance: few
j_gene: TRBJ2-2
len: 15
d_gene: .
CDR3nt: TGTGCCAGCAGCTTATGGGGGGGCGAGGCCGGGGAGCTGTTTTTT
CDR3aa: CASSLWGGEAGELFF

v_gene: TRBV4-3
abundance: many
j_gene: TRBJ1-5
len: 14
d_gene: .
CDR3nt: TGCGCCAGCAGCCAAGAAACGCGGGGCCAGCCCCAGCATTTT
CDR3aa: CASSQETRGQPQHF

v_gene: TRBV7-2
abundance: .
j_gene: TRBJ2-5
len: 14
d_gene: TRBD2
CDR3nt: TGTGCCAGCAGCTCCGGGGGGGGCCTAGAGACCCAGTACTTC
CDR3aa: CASSSGGGLETQYF

v_gene: TRBV29-1
abundance: .
j_gene: TRBJ1-1
len: 14
d_gene: .
CDR3nt: TGCAGCGTTTTCGGGGCCTGGGGCGAGACTGAAGCTTTCTTT
CDR3aa: CSVFGAWGETEAFF

v_gene: TRBV9
abundance: .
j_gene: TRBJ2-2
len: 16
d_gene: .
CDR3nt: TGTGCCAGCAGCGTCCGGGGGCGCGCGAACACCGGGGAGCTGTTTTTT
CDR3aa: CASSVRGRANTGELFF

v_gene: TRBV7-9
abundance: hyperexpanded
j_gene: TRBJ2-7
len: 14
d_gene: TRBD2
CDR3nt: TGTGCCAGCAGCGCCCCAGCGGGGGTCGGCGAGCAGTACTTC
CDR3aa: CASSAPAGVGEQYF

v_gene: TRBV20-1
abundance: .
j_gene: TRBJ2-7
len: 14
d_gene: .
CDR3nt: TGCAGTGCGGGGGGAAGGACAGCCATCTACGAGCAGTACTTC
CDR3aa: CSAGGRTAIYEQYF

v_gene: TRBV10-3
abundance: .
j_gene: TRBJ1-2
len: 11
d_gene: .
CDR3nt: TGTGCCATCAGTGATTCCAGGAGCTACACCTTC
CDR3aa: CAISDSRSYTF

v_gene: TRBV12-3/TRBV12-4
abundance: .
j_gene: TRBJ2-1
len: 13
d_gene: TRBD1
CDR3nt: TGTGCCAGCAGTTATGACAGGGGAAATGAGCAGTTCTTC
CDR3aa: CASSYDRGNEQFF

v_gene: TRBV5-1
abundance: .
j_gene: TRBJ2-5
len: 13
d_gene: .
CDR3nt: TGCGCCAGCAGCTCGGGGACCCAAGAGACCCAGTACTTC
CDR3aa: CASSSGTQETQYF

v_gene: TRBV6-6
abundance: .
j_gene: TRBJ2-3
len: 13
d_gene: .
CDR3nt: TGTGCCAGCCGGGGTTTAATCACAGATACGCAGTATTTT
CDR3aa: CASRGLITDTQYF

v_gene: TRBV7-9
abundance: .
j_gene: TRBJ1-2
len: 13
d_gene: TRBD1
CDR3nt: TGTGCCACTCAGACAGGGGGCGACTATGGCTACACCTTC
CDR3aa: CATQTGGDYGYTF

v_gene: TRBV10-3
abundance: many
j_gene: TRBJ1-4
len: 17
d_gene: .
CDR3nt: TGTGCCATCAGTGAGTCGACGCGGCACCCGTGGATTGAAAAACTGTTTTTT
CDR3aa: CAISESTRHPWIEKLFF

v_gene: TRBV4-2
abundance: few
j_gene: TRBJ1-6
len: 15
d_gene: TRBD1
CDR3nt: TGTGCCAGCAGCCAAGGGAAGGGGGCGCGGTCACCCCTCCACTTT
CDR3aa: CASSQGKGARSPLHF

v_gene: TRBV9
abundance: few
j_gene: TRBJ1-2
len: 14
d_gene: .
CDR3nt: TGTGCCAGCAGCGGGGGGGACACCCCTTATGGCTACACCTTC
CDR3aa: CASSGGDTPYGYTF

v_gene: TRBV5-6
abundance: .
j_gene: TRBJ1-1
len: 17
d_gene: .
CDR3nt: TGTGCCAGCAGCCCAACGGGTCGACAGGTTATGAACACTGAAGCTTTCTTT
CDR3aa: CASSPTGRQVMNTEAFF

v_gene: TRBV4-3
abundance: few
j_gene: TRBJ2-1
len: 14
d_gene: .
CDR3nt: TGCGCCAGCAGCCAAGAGTCGGGGGTCAATGAGCAGTTCTTC
CDR3aa: CASSQESGVNEQFF

v_gene: TRBV6-4
abundance: few
j_gene: TRBJ2-6
len: 16
d_gene: .
CDR3nt: TGTGCCAGCAGTGACGTGGGGGGATCTGGGGCCAACGTCCTGACTTTC
CDR3aa: CASSDVGGSGANVLTF

v_gene: TRBV7-9
abundance: few
j_gene: TRBJ2-2
len: 12
d_gene: .
CDR3nt: TGTGCCAGCACCCCGGGCGACGGGGAGCTGTTTTTT
CDR3aa: CASTPGDGELFF

v_gene: TRBV9
abundance: .
j_gene: TRBJ2-7
len: 13
d_gene: .
CDR3nt: TGTGCCAGCAGCGAGATTGATGGCTACGAGCAGTACTTC
CDR3aa: CASSEIDGYEQYF

v_gene: TRBV6-4
abundance: .
j_gene: TRBJ2-3
len: 16
d_gene: .
CDR3nt: TGTGCCAGCAGTGAAGGATCGGGTGGTAGCACAGATACGCAGTATTTT
CDR3aa: CASSEGSGGSTDTQYF

v_gene: TRBV2
abundance: .
j_gene: TRBJ2-1
len: 14
d_gene: .
CDR3nt: TGTGCCAGCAACGGTCGCGGTGGCTACAATGAACAGTTCTTC
CDR3aa: CASNGRGGYNEQFF